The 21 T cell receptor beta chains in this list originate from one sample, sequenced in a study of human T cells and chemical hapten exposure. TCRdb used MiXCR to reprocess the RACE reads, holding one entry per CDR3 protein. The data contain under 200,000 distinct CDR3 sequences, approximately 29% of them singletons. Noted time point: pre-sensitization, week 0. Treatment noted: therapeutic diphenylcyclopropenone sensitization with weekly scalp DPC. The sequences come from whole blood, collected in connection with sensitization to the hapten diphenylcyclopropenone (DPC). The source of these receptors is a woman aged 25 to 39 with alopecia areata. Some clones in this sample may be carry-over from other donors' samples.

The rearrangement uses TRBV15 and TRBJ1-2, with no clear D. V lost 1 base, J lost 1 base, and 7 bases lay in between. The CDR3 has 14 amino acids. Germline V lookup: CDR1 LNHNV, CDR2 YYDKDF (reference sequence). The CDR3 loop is CATSRGGDNYGYTF. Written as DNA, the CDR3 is TGTGCCACCAGCAGAGGGGGAGATAACTATGGCTACACCTTC.

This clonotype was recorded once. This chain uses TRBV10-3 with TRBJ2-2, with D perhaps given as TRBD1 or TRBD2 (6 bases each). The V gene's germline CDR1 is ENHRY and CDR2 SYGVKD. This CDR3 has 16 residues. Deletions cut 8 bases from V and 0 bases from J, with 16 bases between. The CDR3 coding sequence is TGTGCCATCCCCCTCCGCGGGGACACGAACACCGGGGAGCTGTTTTTT. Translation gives CAIPLRGDTNTGELFF.

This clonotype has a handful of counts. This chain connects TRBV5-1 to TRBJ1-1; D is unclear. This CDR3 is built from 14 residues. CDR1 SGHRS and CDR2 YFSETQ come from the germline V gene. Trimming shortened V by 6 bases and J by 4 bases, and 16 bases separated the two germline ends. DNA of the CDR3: TGCGCCAGCATGCTAAGGGTCGGAGGCACTGAAGCTTTCTTT. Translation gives CASMLRVGGTEAFF.

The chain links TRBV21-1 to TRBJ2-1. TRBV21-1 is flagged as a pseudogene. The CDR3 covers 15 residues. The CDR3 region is CASRPQAVCYNEQFF. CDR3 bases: TGTGCCAGCAGACCTCAGGCCGTGTGTTACAATGAGCAGTTCTTC.

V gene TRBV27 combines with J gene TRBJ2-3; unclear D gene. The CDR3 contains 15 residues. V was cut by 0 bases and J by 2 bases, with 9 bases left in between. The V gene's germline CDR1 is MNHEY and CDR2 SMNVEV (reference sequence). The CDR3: CASSLSWNPTDTQYF. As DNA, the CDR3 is TGTGCCAGCAGTTTATCCTGGAACCCCACAGATACGCAGTATTTT.

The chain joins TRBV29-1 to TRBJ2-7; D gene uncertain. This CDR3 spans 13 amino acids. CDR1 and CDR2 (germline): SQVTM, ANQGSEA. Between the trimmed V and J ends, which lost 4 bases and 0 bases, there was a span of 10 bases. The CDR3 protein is CSVVQSYSYEQYF. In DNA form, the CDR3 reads TGCAGCGTTGTCCAGAGCTACTCCTACGAGCAGTACTTC.

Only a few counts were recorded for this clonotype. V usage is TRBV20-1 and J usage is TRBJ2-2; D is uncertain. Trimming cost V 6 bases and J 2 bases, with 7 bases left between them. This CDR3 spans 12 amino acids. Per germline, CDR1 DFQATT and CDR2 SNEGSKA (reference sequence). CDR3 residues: CSAIVNTGELFF. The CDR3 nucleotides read TGCAGTGCGATAGTTAACACCGGGGAGCTGTTTTTT.

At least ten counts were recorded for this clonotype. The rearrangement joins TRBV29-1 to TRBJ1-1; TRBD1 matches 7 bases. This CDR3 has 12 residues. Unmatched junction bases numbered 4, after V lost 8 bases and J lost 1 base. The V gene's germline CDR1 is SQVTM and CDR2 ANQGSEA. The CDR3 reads CSSRTGNTEAFF. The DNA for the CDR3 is TGCAGCTCAAGGACAGGGAACACTGAAGCTTTCTTT.

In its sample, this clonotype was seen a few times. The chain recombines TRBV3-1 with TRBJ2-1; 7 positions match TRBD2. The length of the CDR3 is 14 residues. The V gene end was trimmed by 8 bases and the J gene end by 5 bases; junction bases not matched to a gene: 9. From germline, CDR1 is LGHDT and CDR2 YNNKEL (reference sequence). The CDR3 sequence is CASRREGTHNEQFF. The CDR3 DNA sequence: TGTGCCAGCCGGAGGGAGGGGACCCACAATGAGCAGTTCTTC.

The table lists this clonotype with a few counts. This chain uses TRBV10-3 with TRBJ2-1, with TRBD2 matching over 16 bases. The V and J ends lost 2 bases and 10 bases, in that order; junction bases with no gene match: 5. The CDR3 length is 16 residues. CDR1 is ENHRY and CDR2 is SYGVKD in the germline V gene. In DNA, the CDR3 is TGTGCCATCAGTGAGGACGGGACTAGCGGGAGGGACGAGCAGTTCTTC. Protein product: CAISEDGTSGRDEQFF.

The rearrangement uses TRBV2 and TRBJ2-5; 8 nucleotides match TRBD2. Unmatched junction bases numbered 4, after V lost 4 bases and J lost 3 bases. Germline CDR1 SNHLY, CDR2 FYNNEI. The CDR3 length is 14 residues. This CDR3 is CASSGVSGKETQYF. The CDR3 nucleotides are TGTGCCAGCAGTGGAGTTAGCGGGAAAGAGACCCAGTACTTC.

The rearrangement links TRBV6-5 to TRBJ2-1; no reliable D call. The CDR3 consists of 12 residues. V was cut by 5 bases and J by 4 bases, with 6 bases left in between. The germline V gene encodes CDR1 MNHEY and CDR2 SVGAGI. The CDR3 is CASSRSYNEQFF. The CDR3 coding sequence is TGTGCCAGCAGTAGGTCTTACAATGAGCAGTTCTTC.

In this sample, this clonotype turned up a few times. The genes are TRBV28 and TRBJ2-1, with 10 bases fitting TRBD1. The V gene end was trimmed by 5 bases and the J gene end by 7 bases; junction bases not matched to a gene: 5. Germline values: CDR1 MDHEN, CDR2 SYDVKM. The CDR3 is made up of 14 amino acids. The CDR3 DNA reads TGTGCCAGCAGTACGGGACAGGGGAGGAATGAGCAGTTCTTC. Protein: CASSTGQGRNEQFF.

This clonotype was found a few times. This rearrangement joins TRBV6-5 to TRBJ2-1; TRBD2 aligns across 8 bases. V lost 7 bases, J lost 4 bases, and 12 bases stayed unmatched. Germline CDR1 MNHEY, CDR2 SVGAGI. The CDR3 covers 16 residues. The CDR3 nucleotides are TGTGCCAGCACCCCTACGGGTACTAGCGGATACAATGAGCAGTTCTTC. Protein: CASTPTGTSGYNEQFF.

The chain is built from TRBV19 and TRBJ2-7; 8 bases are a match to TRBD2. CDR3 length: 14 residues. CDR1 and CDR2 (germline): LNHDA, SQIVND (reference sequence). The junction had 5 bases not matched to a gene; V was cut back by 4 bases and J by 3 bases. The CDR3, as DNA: TGTGCCAGTAGTACCCCGGGGGGGAACTACGAGCAGTACTTC. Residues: CASSTPGGNYEQYF. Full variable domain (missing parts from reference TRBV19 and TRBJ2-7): DGGITQSPKYLFRKEGQNVTLSCEQNLNHDAMYWYRQDPGQGLRLIYYSQIVNDFQKGDIAEGYSVSREKKESFPLTVTSAQKNPTAFYLCASSTPGGNYEQYFGPGTRLTVT.

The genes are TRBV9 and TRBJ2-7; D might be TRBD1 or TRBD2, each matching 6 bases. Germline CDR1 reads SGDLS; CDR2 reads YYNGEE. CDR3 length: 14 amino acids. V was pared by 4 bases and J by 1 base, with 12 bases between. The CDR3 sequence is CASSPGGRSYEQYF. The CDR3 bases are TGTGCCAGCAGCCCCGGGGGCCGTTCCTACGAGCAGTACTTC. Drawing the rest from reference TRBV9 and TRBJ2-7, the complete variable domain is DSGVTQTPKHLITATGQRVTLRCSPRSGDLSVYWYQQSLDQGLQFLIQYYNGEERAKGNILERFSAQQFPDLHSELNLSSLELGDSALYFCASSPGGRSYEQYFGPGTRLTVT.

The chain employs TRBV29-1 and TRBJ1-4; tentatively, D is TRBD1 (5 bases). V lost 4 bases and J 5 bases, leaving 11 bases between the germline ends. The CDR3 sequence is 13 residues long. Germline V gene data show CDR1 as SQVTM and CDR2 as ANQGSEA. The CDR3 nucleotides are TGCAGCGTTGGCGAGGGGAGGAATGAAAAACTGTTTTTT. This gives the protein CSVGEGRNEKLFF.

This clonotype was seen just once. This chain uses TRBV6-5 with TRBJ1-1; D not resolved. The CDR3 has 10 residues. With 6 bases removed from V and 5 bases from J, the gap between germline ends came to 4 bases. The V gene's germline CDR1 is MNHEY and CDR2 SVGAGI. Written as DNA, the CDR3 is TGTGCCAGCAGGGGGACTGAAGCTTTCTTT. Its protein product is CASRGTEAFF.

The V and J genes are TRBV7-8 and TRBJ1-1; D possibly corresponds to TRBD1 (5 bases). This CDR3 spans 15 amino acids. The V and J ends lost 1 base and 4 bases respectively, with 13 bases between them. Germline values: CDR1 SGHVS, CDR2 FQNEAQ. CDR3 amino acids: CASSLGPGRGTEAFF. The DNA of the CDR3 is TGTGCCAGCAGCTTAGGTCCCGGGAGGGGCACTGAAGCTTTCTTT.

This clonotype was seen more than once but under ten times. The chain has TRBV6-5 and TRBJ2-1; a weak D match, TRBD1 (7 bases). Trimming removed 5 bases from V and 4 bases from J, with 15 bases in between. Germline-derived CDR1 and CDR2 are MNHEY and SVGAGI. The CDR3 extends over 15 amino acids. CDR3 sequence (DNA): TGTGCCAGCAGTGCCGCAGGGGGGCTTTACAATGAGCAGTTCTTC. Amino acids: CASSAAGGLYNEQFF.

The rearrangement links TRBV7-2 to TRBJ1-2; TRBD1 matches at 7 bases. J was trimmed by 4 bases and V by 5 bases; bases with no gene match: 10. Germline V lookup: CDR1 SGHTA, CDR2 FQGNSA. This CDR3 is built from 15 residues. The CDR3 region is CASSIRTGEGYGYTF. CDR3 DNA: TGTGCCAGCAGCATCCGTACAGGGGAAGGCTATGGCTACACCTTC.